This TCR beta chain is from a study of response to subunit inactivated influenza vaccine. TCRdb passed the RT-PCR reads through MiXCR, listing each CDR3 protein once. Of 400,000 to 650,000 distinct CDR3 sequences listed, more than 7% are singletons. The clonotype was recovered from a man between 50 and 69 years old who received an inactivated influenza vaccine. Sequencing was performed on PBMCs from blood, taken roughly 24 months after vaccination.

CDR3 region: CASSPGKSSNTGELFF. In DNA form, the CDR3 reads TGTGCCAGCTCACCAGGGAAGAGTTCGAACACCGGGGAGCTGTTTTTT. The chain recombines TRBV18 with TRBJ2-2; no reliable D call. CDR1 is KGHSH, CDR2 LQKENI, per germline. V was pared by 2 bases and J by 0 bases, with 10 bases between. The CDR3 runs to 16 residues.